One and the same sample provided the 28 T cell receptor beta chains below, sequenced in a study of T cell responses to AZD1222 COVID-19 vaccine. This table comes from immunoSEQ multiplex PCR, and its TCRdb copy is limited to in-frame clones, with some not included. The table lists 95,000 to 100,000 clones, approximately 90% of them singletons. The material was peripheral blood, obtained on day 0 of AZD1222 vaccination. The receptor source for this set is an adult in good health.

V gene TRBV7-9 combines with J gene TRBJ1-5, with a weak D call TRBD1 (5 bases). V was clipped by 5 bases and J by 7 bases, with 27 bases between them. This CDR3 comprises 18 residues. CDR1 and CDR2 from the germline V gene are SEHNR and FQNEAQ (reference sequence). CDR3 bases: TGTGCCAGCAGCCTGGGCCTGTTCAGGGAGGTAGTTCGCCAGCCCCAGCATTTT. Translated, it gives CASSLGLFREVVRQPQHF.

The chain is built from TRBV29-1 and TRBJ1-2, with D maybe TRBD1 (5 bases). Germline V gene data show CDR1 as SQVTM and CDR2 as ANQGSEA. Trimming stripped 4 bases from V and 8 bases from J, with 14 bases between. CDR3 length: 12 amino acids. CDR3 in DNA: TGCAGCGTTGTTGTCAGGGAAGGCGGCTACACCTTC. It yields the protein CSVVVREGGYTF.

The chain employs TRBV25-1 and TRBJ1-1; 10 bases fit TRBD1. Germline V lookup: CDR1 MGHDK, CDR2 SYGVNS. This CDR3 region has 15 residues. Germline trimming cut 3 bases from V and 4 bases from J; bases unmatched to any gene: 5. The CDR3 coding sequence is TGTGCCAGCAGTGAGTACCGGACAGGGGGCACTGAAGCTTTCTTT. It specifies CASSEYRTGGTEAFF.

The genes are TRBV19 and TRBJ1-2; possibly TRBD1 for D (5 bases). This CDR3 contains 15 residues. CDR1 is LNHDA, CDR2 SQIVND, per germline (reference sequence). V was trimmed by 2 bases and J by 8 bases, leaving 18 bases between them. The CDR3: CASSIPSLGLWGYTF. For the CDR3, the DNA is TGTGCCAGTAGTATACCCTCGTTGGGGCTTTGGGGCTACACCTTC.

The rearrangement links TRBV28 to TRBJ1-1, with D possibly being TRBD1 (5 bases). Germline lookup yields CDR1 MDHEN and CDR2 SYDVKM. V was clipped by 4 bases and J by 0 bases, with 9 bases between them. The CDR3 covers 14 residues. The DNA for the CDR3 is TGTGCCAGCAGTTCTCACAGGATGAACACTGAAGCTTTCTTT. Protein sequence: CASSSHRMNTEAFF.

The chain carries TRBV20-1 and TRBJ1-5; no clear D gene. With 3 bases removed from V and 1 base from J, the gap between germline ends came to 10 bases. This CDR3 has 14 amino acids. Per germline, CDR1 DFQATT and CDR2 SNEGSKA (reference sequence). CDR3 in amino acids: CSASPGTSNQPQHF. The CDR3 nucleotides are TGCAGTGCTAGTCCGGGAACCAGCAATCAGCCCCAGCATTTT.

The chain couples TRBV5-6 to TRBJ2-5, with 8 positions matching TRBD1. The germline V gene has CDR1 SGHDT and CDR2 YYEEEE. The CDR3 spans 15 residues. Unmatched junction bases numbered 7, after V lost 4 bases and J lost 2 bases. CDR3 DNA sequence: TGTGCCAGCAGCGTCGGGACAGGAGTTCAAGAGACCCAGTACTTC. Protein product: CASSVGTGVQETQYF.

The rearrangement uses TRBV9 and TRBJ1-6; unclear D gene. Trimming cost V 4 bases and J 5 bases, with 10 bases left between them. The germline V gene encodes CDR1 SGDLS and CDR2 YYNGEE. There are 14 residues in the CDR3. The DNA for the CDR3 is TGTGCCAGCAGCTTCGGACTCGATAATTCACCCCTCCACTTT. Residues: CASSFGLDNSPLHF.

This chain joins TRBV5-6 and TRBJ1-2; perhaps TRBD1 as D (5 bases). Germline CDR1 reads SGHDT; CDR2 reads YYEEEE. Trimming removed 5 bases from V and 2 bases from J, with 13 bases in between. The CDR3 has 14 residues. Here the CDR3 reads CASSQGGGNYGYTF. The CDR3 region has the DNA TGTGCCAGCAGTCAAGGTGGGGGGAACTATGGCTACACCTTC. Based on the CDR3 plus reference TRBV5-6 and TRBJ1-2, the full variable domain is DAGVTQSPTHLIKTRGQQVTLRCSPKSGHDTVSWYQQALGQGPQFIFQYYEEEERQRGNFPDRFSGHQFPNYSSELNVNALLLGDSALYLCASSQGGGNYGYTFGSGTRLTVV.

The CDR3 coding sequence is TGTGCCATTCGAGACACGGCGAACTCTGGGGCCAACGTCCTGACTTTC. It encodes CAIRDTANSGANVLTF. The rearrangement links TRBV10-3 to TRBJ2-6; D not resolved. The ends were cut back, 9 bases at V and 0 bases at J, with 15 bases in the middle. The germline CDR1 and CDR2 sequences are ENHRY and SYGVKD. This CDR3 is 16 amino acids long.

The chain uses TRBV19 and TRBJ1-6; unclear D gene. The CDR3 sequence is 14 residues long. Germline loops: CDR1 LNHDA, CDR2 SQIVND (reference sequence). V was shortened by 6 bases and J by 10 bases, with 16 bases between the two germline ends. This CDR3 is CASSPGSSRSPLHF. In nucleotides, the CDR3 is TGTGCCAGTAGCCCGGGGTCCTCGAGGTCACCCCTCCACTTT.

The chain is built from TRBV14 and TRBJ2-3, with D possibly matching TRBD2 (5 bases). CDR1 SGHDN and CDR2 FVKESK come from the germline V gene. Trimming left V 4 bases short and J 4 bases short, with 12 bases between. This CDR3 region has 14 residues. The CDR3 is CASSLWGSADTQYF. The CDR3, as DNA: TGTGCCAGCAGCCTATGGGGTAGCGCAGATACGCAGTATTTT.

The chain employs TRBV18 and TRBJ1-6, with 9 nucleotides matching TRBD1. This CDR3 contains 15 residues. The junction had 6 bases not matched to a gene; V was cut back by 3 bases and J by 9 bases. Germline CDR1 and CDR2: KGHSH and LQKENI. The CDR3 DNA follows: TGTGCCAGCTCACCCGCGGACAGGGGTGGTTCACCCCTCCACTTT. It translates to CASSPADRGGSPLHF.

The CDR3 bases are TGTGCCAGCGGAAAACCTAGCGGGGGGTACAATGAGCAGTTCTTC. Translation: CASGKPSGGYNEQFF. This sequence joins TRBV9 and TRBJ2-1, with 11 bases identical to TRBD2. The CDR3 consists of 15 residues. J was trimmed by 4 bases and V by 7 bases; bases with no gene match: 7. Germline-derived CDR1 and CDR2 are SGDLS and YYNGEE.

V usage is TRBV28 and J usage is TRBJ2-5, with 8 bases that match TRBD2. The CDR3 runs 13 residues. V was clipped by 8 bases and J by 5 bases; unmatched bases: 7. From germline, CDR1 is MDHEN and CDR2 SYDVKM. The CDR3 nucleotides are TGTGCCAGCTCGCGTAGCGGGGAGGAGACCCAGTACTTC. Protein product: CASSRSGEETQYF.

Written as DNA, the CDR3 is TGTGCCAGCAGATCCAGGGGCGATGGCTACACCTTC. It yields the protein CASRSRGDGYTF. V gene TRBV6-5 combines with J gene TRBJ1-2; TRBD1 might be the D (6 bases). V was trimmed by 6 bases and J by 6 bases, leaving 11 bases between them. Germline values: CDR1 MNHEY, CDR2 SVGAGI. CDR3 length equals 12 residues.

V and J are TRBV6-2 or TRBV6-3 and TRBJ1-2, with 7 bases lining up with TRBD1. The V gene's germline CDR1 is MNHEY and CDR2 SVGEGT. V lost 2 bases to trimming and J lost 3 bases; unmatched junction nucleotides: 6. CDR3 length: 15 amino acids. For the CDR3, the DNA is TGTGCCAGCAGTTACGGGACAGAAGAGTACTATGGCTACACCTTC. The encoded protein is CASSYGTEEYYGYTF.

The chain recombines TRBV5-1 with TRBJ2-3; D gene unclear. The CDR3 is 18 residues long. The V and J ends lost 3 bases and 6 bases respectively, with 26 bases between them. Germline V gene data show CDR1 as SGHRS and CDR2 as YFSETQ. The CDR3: CASSSPLTPTFIFDTQYF. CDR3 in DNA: TGCGCCAGCAGCTCCCCGTTAACCCCAACCTTTATTTTCGATACGCAGTATTTT.

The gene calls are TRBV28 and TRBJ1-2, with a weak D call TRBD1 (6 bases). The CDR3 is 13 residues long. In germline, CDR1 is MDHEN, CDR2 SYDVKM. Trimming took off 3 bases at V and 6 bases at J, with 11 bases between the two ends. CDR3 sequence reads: CASSFGGPDGYTF. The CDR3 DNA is TGTGCCAGCAGTTTTGGGGGGCCTGATGGCTACACCTTC.

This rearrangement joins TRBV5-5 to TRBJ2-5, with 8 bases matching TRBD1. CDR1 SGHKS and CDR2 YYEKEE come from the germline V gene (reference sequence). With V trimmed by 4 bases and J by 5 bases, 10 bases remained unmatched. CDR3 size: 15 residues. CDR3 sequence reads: CASSSPTGGRETQYF. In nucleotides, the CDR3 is TGTGCCAGCAGCAGCCCTACAGGGGGGCGGGAGACCCAGTACTTC.

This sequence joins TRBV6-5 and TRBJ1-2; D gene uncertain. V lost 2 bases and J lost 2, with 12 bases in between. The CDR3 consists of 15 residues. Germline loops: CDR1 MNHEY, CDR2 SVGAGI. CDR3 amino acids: CASSYRWGSNYGYTF. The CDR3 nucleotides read TGTGCCAGCAGTTACAGATGGGGATCGAACTATGGCTACACCTTC.

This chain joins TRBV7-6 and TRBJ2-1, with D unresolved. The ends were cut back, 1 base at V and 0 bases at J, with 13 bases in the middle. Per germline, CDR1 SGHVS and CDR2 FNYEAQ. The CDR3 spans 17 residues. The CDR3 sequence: CASSLDGRKSSYNEQFF. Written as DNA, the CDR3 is TGTGCCAGCAGCTTAGATGGCCGTAAGAGCTCCTACAATGAGCAGTTCTTC.

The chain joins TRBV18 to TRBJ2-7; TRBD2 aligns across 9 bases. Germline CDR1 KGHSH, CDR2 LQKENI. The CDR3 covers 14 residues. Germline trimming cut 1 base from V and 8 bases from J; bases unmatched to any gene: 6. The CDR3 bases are TGTGCCAGCTCACCACTAGCGGGGGACTTCAAGCAGTACTTC. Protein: CASSPLAGDFKQYF. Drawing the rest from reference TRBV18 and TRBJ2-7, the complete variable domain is NAGVMQNPRHLVRRRGQEARLRCSPMKGHSHVYWYRQLPEEGLKFMVYLQKENIIDESGMPKERFSAEFPKEGPSILRIQQVVRGDSAAYFCASSPLAGDFKQYFGPGTRLTVT.

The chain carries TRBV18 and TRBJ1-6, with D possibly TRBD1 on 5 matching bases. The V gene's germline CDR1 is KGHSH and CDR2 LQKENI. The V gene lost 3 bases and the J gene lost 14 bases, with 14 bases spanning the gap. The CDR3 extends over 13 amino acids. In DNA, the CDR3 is TGTGCCAGCTCACCCCCAGGGCCCAGGGCCCTCCACTTT. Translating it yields CASSPPGPRALHF.

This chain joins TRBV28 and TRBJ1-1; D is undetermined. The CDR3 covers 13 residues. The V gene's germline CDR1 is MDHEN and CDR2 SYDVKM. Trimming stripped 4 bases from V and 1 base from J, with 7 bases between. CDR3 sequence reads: CASSSPGNTEAFF. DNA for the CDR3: TGTGCCAGCAGTTCGCCAGGGAACACTGAAGCTTTCTTT.

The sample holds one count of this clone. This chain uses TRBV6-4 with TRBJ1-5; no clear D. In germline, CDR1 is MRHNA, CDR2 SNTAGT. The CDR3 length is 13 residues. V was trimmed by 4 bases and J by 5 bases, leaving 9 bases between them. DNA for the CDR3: TGTGCCAGCAGTGTGCGTGAAGATCAGCCCCAGCATTTT. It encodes CASSVREDQPQHF.

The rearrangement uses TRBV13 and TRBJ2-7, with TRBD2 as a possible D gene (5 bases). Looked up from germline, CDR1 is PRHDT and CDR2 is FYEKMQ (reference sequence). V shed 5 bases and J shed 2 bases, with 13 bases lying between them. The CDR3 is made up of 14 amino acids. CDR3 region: CASSIRDTTYEQYF. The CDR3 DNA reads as TGTGCCAGCAGCATCCGGGATACAACCTACGAGCAGTACTTC.

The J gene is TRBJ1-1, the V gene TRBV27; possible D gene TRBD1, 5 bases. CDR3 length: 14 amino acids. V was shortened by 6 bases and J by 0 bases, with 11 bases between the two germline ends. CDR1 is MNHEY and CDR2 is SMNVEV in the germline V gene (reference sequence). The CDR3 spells CASRTRAMNTEAFF. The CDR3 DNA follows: TGTGCCAGCAGAACCAGGGCAATGAACACTGAAGCTTTCTTT.